The clone carrying this T cell receptor (beta chain) was recorded at least ten times. Its antigen is unknown. The TCRbeta library was prepared with unique molecular identifiers. Via MiXCR, TCRdb re-called the PCR reads, giving one row per CDR3 protein. The sample includes around 210,000 distinct CDR3 sequences, around 7% of them seen just once. The data derive from a study of T-cell reconstitution after alpha-beta-depleted transplantation in children. Trimming removed 2 bases from V and 6 bases from J, with 6 bases in between. The germline V gene encodes CDR1 SGHTA and CDR2 FQGTGA. This CDR3 has 12 amino acids. Whole-study findings and limits: Alpha-beta T cells about two months after transplant reportedly derived from several hundred expanded graft clones. T-cell counts and diversity were attributed mostly to newly produced T cells one year after transplant.

This TCR derives from a boy aged 2-9 years with acute lymphoblastic leukemia, due to receive a stem cell transplant. Sequenced here: PBMCs, sampled before TCRalphabeta/CD19-depleted stem cell transplant. This chain joins TRBV7-3 and TRBJ2-3; D is ambiguous. The CDR3 DNA reads TGTGCCAGCAGCTTAGGGCGGGATACGCAGTATTTT. This gives the protein CASSLGRDTQYF.